This T cell receptor beta chain was observed in a study of patients and donors after allogeneic stem cell transplantation. The CDR3 is 13 residues long. TCRdb re-derived calls from the RT-PCR reads in MiXCR, one entry per CDR3 protein. The data contain about a million distinct CDR3 sequences, about 20% of them singletons. The genes are TRBV21-1 and TRBJ1-4. TRBV21-1 is marked as a pseudogene. The sample was blood, either unsorted or a sorted T cell fraction (not recorded which). This sequence was found in a human donor who was either an allogeneic HSCT recipient or a stem cell or donor lymphocyte infusion donor (not recorded which). It is not recorded whose cells these are; they may come from a transplant donor. CDR3 residues: CASSKDLLEKLFF. CDR3 DNA sequence: TGTGCCAGCAGCAAAGACCTTCTTGAAAAACTGTTTTTT.